This T cell receptor (beta chain) derives from a study of blood T cell repertoires in COVID-19. Overall study context: Specimens from acute and convalescent COVID-19 originated in the United States, Italy and Spain.

Assay used: immunoSEQ multiplex PCR; TCRdb lists only in-frame clones, some missing. The repertoire has approximately 250,000 clones, around nine tenths of them found once; the top ten carry roughly 3.7%. Enrollees, roughly 18 to 90 years old, lived in about two dozen US areas. This CDR3 contains 17 residues. The ends lost 0 bases at V and 5 bases at J; junction bases unmatched: 13. Germline V CDR1 and CDR2: SGDLS, YYNGEE. The TCR was taken from a woman under 40 who had recovered from COVID-19. The V call is TRBV9, the J call TRBJ1-2, with 7 nucleotides matching TRBD1. Sequencing was performed on PBMCs or T cells enriched from blood (not recorded which). The CDR3 region has the DNA TGTGCCAGCAGCGTAGGCTTTGGGGACAGAGGGAAATATGGCTACACCTTC. Protein sequence: CASSVGFGDRGKYGYTF.